This T cell receptor (beta chain) derives from a study of blood T cell repertoires in COVID-19. This CDR3 comprises 16 residues. CDR1 is LGHNT, CDR2 FRNRAP, per germline. Losses at the gene ends were 6 bases for V and 4 bases for J; bases not matched to a gene: 9. Study processing details: Cell counts per sample came from amplifying reference gene primers. Clones were sequenced by immunoSEQ multiplex PCR, and TCRdb holds only the in-frame ones, with some missing. V, J and clone size reflect that table, while D and trimming were determined from the DNA. The sample lists about 150,000 clones, around 80% seen once, with around 9.9% in the top ten.

The TCR was taken from a man in his fifties or sixties who had recovered from COVID-19. The rearrangement joins TRBV12-5 to TRBJ1-6; TRBD1 aligns across 7 bases. What was sequenced was peripheral blood. The CDR3 sequence: CASGKTGTVYNSPLHF. The CDR3 nucleotides read TGTGCTAGTGGCAAAACCGGGACAGTGTATAATTCACCCCTCCACTTT.